The 30 T cell receptor beta chains given below trace back to one sample, sequenced in a study of blood T cell repertoires in COVID-19. Some clones are missing from TCRdb's copy, which holds only in-frame ones; the method was immunoSEQ multiplex PCR. The top ten hold 0.9% to 1.5% of the sample, which has over 60,000 clones, 86% seen once. The sequenced sample was peripheral blood. Receptor source: a man aged 35-49 years with acute or convalescent COVID-19.

This chain uses TRBV6-1 with TRBJ1-2, with 8 bases aligning to TRBD1. CDR3 length: 14 residues. CDR1 and CDR2 from the germline V gene are MNHNS and SASEGT. Trimming at V came to 3 bases and at J to 13 bases, leaving 13 bases not matched to a gene. CDR3: CASSDGQGILWSTF. CDR3 DNA: TGTGCCAGCAGTGATGGACAGGGAATCCTATGGAGCACCTTC.

This chain uses TRBV5-1 with TRBJ2-2; tentatively, D is TRBD2 (6 bases). Trimming removed 3 bases from V and 0 bases from J, with 9 bases in between. There are 15 residues in the CDR3. Per the germline V gene, CDR1 is SGHRS and CDR2 is YFSETQ. The CDR3 DNA sequence: TGCGCCAGCAGCTGGGGCGGGACGAACACCGGGGAGCTGTTTTTT. Residues: CASSWGGTNTGELFF.

The chain combines TRBV24-1 with TRBJ2-7; tentatively, D is TRBD1 (6 bases). This CDR3 has 13 amino acids. CDR1 and CDR2 (germline): KGHDR, SFDVKD. Trimming shortened V by 7 bases and J by 5 bases, and 14 bases separated the two germline ends. CDR3 in amino acids: CATRSGRGDEQYF. The CDR3 region has the DNA TGTGCCACCAGGTCGGGCAGGGGAGACGAGCAGTACTTC.

In this sample, this clone turned up a few times. This chain joins TRBV5-4 and TRBJ1-6, with 8 bases aligning to TRBD1. V shed 4 bases and J 6 bases; nucleotides not matched to a gene: 6. Germline CDR1 is SGHNT and CDR2 is YYREEE (reference sequence). The CDR3 covers 15 residues. The CDR3, as DNA: TGTGCCAGCAGCGCCGGGACAGGTCCTAATTCACCCCTCCACTTT. This gives the protein CASSAGTGPNSPLHF.

V gene TRBV19 combines with J gene TRBJ2-2, with 9 bases identical to TRBD1. The CDR3 runs to 16 residues. Germline trimming cut 6 bases from V and 2 bases from J; bases unmatched to any gene: 7. Germline CDR1 LNHDA, CDR2 SQIVND (reference sequence). CDR3 amino acids: CASSQPQGANTGELFF. The DNA of the CDR3 is TGTGCCAGTAGCCAACCACAGGGGGCTAACACCGGGGAGCTGTTTTTT.

The genes are TRBV30 and TRBJ1-1; the match to TRBD1 covers 9 bases. CDR1 GTSNPN and CDR2 SVGIG come from the germline V gene (reference sequence). J gave up 7 bases and V 3 bases, and 6 bases lay outside the gene matches. The CDR3 has 13 amino acids. The CDR3 reads CAWSNRGRGEAFF. In nucleotides, the CDR3 is TGTGCCTGGAGCAACAGGGGGCGAGGTGAAGCTTTCTTT.

The genes are TRBV27 and TRBJ1-4; D might be TRBD1 (6 bases). V was trimmed by 5 bases and J by 8 bases, leaving 12 bases between them. The CDR3 covers 13 residues. Germline V gene data show CDR1 as MNHEY and CDR2 as SMNVEV (reference sequence). Written as DNA, the CDR3 is TGTGCCAGCAGTCGACAGGTTGGCGAAAAACTGTTTTTT. Protein product: CASSRQVGEKLFF.

The table lists this clone with a few counts. The chain is built from TRBV30 and TRBJ2-6, with TRBD1 matching 9 bases. Germline-derived CDR1 and CDR2 are GTSNPN and SVGIG (reference sequence). V was clipped by 3 bases and J by 2 bases; unmatched bases: 14. CDR3 length: 19 residues. The CDR3 loop is CAWSAVGDRGFAGANVLTF. Here the CDR3 DNA reads TGTGCCTGGAGCGCCGTGGGTGACAGGGGGTTTGCTGGGGCCAACGTCCTGACTTTC.

This sequence joins TRBV4-1 and TRBJ1-2; 7 nucleotides agree with TRBD1. This CDR3 has 18 amino acids. V lost 1 base, J lost 3 bases, and 14 bases stayed unmatched. The germline CDR1 and CDR2 sequences are MGHRA and YSYEKL. The CDR3 bases are TGCGCCAGCAGCCAAGCCGAGGAGGACAGGCGGCGGTACTATGGCTACACCTTC. Translation gives CASSQAEEDRRRYYGYTF.

The chain has TRBV6-2 or TRBV6-3 and TRBJ2-5; TRBD2 aligns across 12 bases. This CDR3 has 16 residues. Germline CDR1 reads MNHEY; CDR2 reads SVGEGT. V shed 7 bases, J shed 5 bases, and the junction held 11 bases outside the gene matches. CDR3 protein: CASTPRPSGGAETQYF. CDR3 nucleotide sequence: TGTGCCAGCACCCCGAGACCTAGCGGGGGGGCGGAGACCCAGTACTTC.

To note about this clone: The junction does not match germline at one end; this may be a read error. The gene calls are TRBV12-3 or TRBV12-4 and TRBJ1-2; unclear D gene. The CDR3 runs to 11 residues. The CDR3 reads CAISQVYGYTF. The CDR3 DNA reads as TGTGCCATCAGTCAGGTGTATGGCTACACCTTC.

This clone was detected only a few times. This chain links TRBV7-2 with TRBJ2-7; weak D call: TRBD2 (6 bases). Germline CDR1 is SGHTA and CDR2 is FQGNSA. The germline V and J ends were trimmed by 1 base and 2 bases, with 9 bases remaining between them. The CDR3 is 14 amino acids. The CDR3, as DNA: TGTGCCAGCAGCTTAGATGGGGGGACCTACGAGCAGTACTTC. Its translation: CASSLDGGTYEQYF.

The chain joins TRBV24-1 to TRBJ1-1; TRBD1 might be the D (5 bases). The CDR3 spans 15 residues. Trimming shortened V by 4 bases and J by 4 bases, and 15 bases separated the two germline ends. Germline loops: CDR1 KGHDR, CDR2 SFDVKD. This CDR3 is CATSEGGAGSTEAFF. CDR3 nucleotide sequence: TGTGCCACCAGTGAGGGGGGTGCTGGGAGCACTGAAGCTTTCTTT.

The chain uses TRBV2 and TRBJ1-5; 7 nucleotides agree with TRBD1. V was clipped by 5 bases and J by 2 bases; unmatched bases: 9. The CDR3 loop spans 16 amino acids. Germline assignment: CDR1 SNHLY and CDR2 FYNNEI. In DNA form, the CDR3 reads TGTGCCAGCAGTCGGGAGGGGGCGAATGGCAATCAGCCCCAGCATTTT. It specifies CASSREGANGNQPQHF.

This CDR3 is CASSVEGRSNQPQHF. CDR3 DNA: TGTGCCAGCAGTGTAGAGGGTAGGAGCAATCAGCCCCAGCATTTT. The rearrangement uses TRBV27 and TRBJ1-5; unclear D gene. Germline V gene lookup returns CDR1 MNHEY and CDR2 SMNVEV (reference sequence). This CDR3 is 15 amino acids long. The ends were cut back, 5 bases at V and 1 base at J, with 12 bases in the middle.

The chain carries TRBV11-2 and TRBJ1-2; 7 positions match TRBD1. This CDR3 contains 15 residues. The germline V gene encodes CDR1 SGHAT and CDR2 FQNNGV. The J segment lost 4 bases and the V segment lost 0 bases, leaving 5 bases of the junction unmatched. This CDR3 reads CASSLDTGQSYGYTF. CDR3 nucleotides: TGTGCCAGCAGCTTAGATACGGGACAGAGCTATGGCTACACCTTC.

The chain uses TRBV28 and TRBJ1-2; 9 nucleotides agree with TRBD1. V was pared by 6 bases and J by 4 bases, with 9 bases of the junction left unmatched. CDR3 length: 15 residues. The germline gives CDR1 MDHEN, CDR2 SYDVKM. DNA of the CDR3: TGTGCCAGCAGCCTACAGGGGGCCTGGAGCTATGGCTACACCTTC. Amino acid sequence: CASSLQGAWSYGYTF.

J is TRBJ1-1 and V is TRBV19; maybe TRBD1 (6 bases). The V gene lost 6 bases and the J gene lost 11 bases, with 13 bases spanning the gap. CDR3 length equals 11 residues. Germline V lookup: CDR1 LNHDA, CDR2 SQIVND (reference sequence). CDR3 sequence (DNA): TGTGCCAGTAGAAACAGGGTGCGGGCTTTCTTT. It specifies CASRNRVRAFF. Complete variable domain (other parts from reference TRBV19 and TRBJ1-1): DGGITQSPKYLFRKEGQNVTLSCEQNLNHDAMYWYRQDPGQGLRLIYYSQIVNDFQKGDIAEGYSVSREKKESFPLTVTSAQKNPTAFYLCASRNRVRAFFGQGTRLTVV.

This clone is a singleton in its sample. The CDR3 sequence is CASSGDRPYQETQYF. CDR3 sequence (DNA): TGTGCCAGTAGTGGAGACAGGCCGTACCAAGAGACCCAGTACTTC. The chain couples TRBV19 to TRBJ2-5, with D perhaps TRBD1 (6 bases). Deletions cut 5 bases from V and 0 bases from J, with 13 bases between. The CDR3 runs to 15 residues. CDR1 is LNHDA, CDR2 SQIVND, per germline (reference sequence).

The V gene is TRBV5-1, the J gene TRBJ2-2; D is ambiguous. The V end lost 1 base, the J end lost 7 bases, and 8 bases lay between the germline ends. Germline V CDR1 and CDR2: SGHRS, YFSETQ. There are 13 residues in the CDR3. Here the CDR3 reads CASSLKSGGELFF. The CDR3 DNA reads as TGCGCCAGCAGCTTGAAGTCAGGCGGGGAGCTGTTTTTT.

The rearrangement joins TRBV2 to TRBJ2-1; a possible D gene is TRBD1 (5 bases). The CDR3 has 13 residues. Germline loops: CDR1 SNHLY, CDR2 FYNNEI. Trimming stripped 6 bases from V and 6 bases from J, with 12 bases between. CDR3 coding DNA: TGTGCCAGCAGAAAAGACAGTGCCAATGAGCAGTTCTTC. Protein product: CASRKDSANEQFF.

CDR3 sequence (DNA): TGTGCCAGCAGCTTAGCGCTCAGGACAGACAACGTTGAAAAACTGTTTTTT. Amino acid sequence: CASSLALRTDNVEKLFF. The J gene is TRBJ1-4, the V gene TRBV7-9; possibly TRBD1 for D (6 bases). Germline CDR1 SEHNR, CDR2 FQNEAQ (reference sequence). Trimming took off 0 bases at V and 7 bases at J, with 18 bases between the two ends. The CDR3 consists of 17 residues.

This chain joins TRBV29-1 and TRBJ1-6; D is undetermined. Trimming cost V 5 bases and J 4 bases, with 9 bases left between them. Looked up from germline, CDR1 is SQVTM and CDR2 is ANQGSEA. This CDR3 region has 13 residues. The CDR3 nucleotides read TGCAGCGTTTCAGATTTTTATAATTCACCCCTCCACTTT. It translates to CSVSDFYNSPLHF.

The chain has TRBV5-5 and TRBJ2-7; tentatively, D is TRBD1 (6 bases). Germline V CDR1 and CDR2: SGHKS, YYEKEE (reference sequence). V was cut by 4 bases and J by 0 bases, with 14 bases left in between. This CDR3 has 15 amino acids. The CDR3 sequence is CASSVDSPSSYEQYF. Written as DNA, the CDR3 is TGTGCCAGCAGCGTGGACAGCCCAAGCTCCTACGAGCAGTACTTC. The variable domain in full, with the rest retrieved from reference TRBV5-5 and TRBJ2-7, is DAGVTQSPTHLIKTRGQQVTLRCSPISGHKSVSWYQQVLGQGPQFIFQYYEKEERGRGNFPDRFSARQFPNYSSELNVNALLLGDSALYLCASSVDSPSSYEQYFGPGTRLTVT.

This chain uses TRBV5-6 with TRBJ1-3, with a tentative D call TRBD1 (5 bases). Per germline, CDR1 SGHDT and CDR2 YYEEEE. V gave up 1 base and J gave up 5 bases, with 7 bases separating them. The length of the CDR3 is 13 residues. Here the CDR3 DNA reads TGTGCCAGCAGCTTGCCAGGGAGAAACACCATATATTTT. Translation: CASSLPGRNTIYF. Filled out from reference TRBV5-6 and TRBJ1-3, the complete variable domain reads DAGVTQSPTHLIKTRGQQVTLRCSPKSGHDTVSWYQQALGQGPQFIFQYYEEEERQRGNFPDRFSGHQFPNYSSELNVNALLLGDSALYLCASSLPGRNTIYFGEGSWLTVV.

This chain connects TRBV29-1 to TRBJ2-7, with TRBD1 matching over 8 bases. V dropped 6 bases and J dropped 6; count of bases not matched to a gene: 10. Germline V gene data show CDR1 as SQVTM and CDR2 as ANQGSEA. The CDR3 is 13 residues long. The CDR3 loop is CSVARDRLGEQYF. Here the CDR3 DNA reads TGCAGCGTCGCCCGGGACAGGCTCGGCGAGCAGTACTTC.

The V gene is TRBV12-3 or TRBV12-4, the J gene TRBJ1-2; D not resolved. The CDR3 contains 13 residues. Trimming shortened V by 6 bases and J by 4 bases, and 12 bases separated the two germline ends. CDR3 loop: CASSQDTRYGYTF. As DNA, the CDR3 is TGTGCCAGCAGCCAAGACACTCGCTATGGCTACACCTTC.

The V gene is TRBV5-1, the J gene TRBJ1-2, with no clear D. This CDR3 has 12 amino acids. Looked up from germline, CDR1 is SGHRS and CDR2 is YFSETQ. The V and J ends lost 2 bases and 8 bases respectively, with 10 bases between them. CDR3 sequence reads: CASSFGFVGYTF. The CDR3 DNA sequence: TGCGCCAGCAGCTTCGGGTTTGTCGGCTACACCTTC.

This chain links TRBV10-2 with TRBJ1-1; a possible D gene is TRBD1 (6 bases). The CDR3 extends over 12 amino acids. Trimming cost V 6 bases and J 5 bases, with 10 bases left between them. Germline CDR1 reads WSHSY; CDR2 reads SAAADI. The CDR3 here is CASREDRTEAFF. As DNA, the CDR3 is TGCGCCAGCAGAGAAGACAGGACTGAAGCTTTCTTT.

This rearrangement joins TRBV6-5 to TRBJ2-7, with TRBD2 identical over 7 bases. Germline trimming cut 0 bases from V and 5 bases from J; bases unmatched to any gene: 4. This CDR3 spans 14 amino acids. Per the germline V gene, CDR1 is MNHEY and CDR2 is SVGAGI. The CDR3 DNA is TGTGCCAGCAGTTACTCCCGCCGGGGGGACGAGCAGTACTTC. As protein: CASSYSRRGDEQYF.